This T cell receptor (beta chain) was recovered during a study of STAT5B mutations in CD4+ large granular lymphocyte leukemia (dated 2022 in TCRdb). In terms of the full investigation: Among healthy controls, the CDR3 'QG' motif was associated with a particular HLA allele. Flow cytometry performed on FACSCanto II or FACSVerse showed that the purified fractions had more than 95% purity among lymphocytes. The study compared the TCRbeta repertoires of patients with CD4+ T-cell large granular lymphocyte leukemia against the TCRbeta repertoires of healthy blood donors.

Remarks on this clone: Which antigen it targets is not known. No base qualities exist here, and no much larger clone lies one base off it.

Sequences LNHDA (CDR1) and SQIVND (CDR2) are obtained from the germline V gene (reference sequence). The CDR3 sequence holds 13 residues, the cysteine and phenylalanine included. Just CDR3 DNA is preserved here, 39 bases in frame from base 1. V is pared back by 4 bases and J by 0 bases, with 6 bases lying between the germline termini. The healthy control group was made up of roughly 34 blood donors, and the Finnish Red Cross blood service supplied their buffy coats. All TCR-sequenced material derived from peripheral blood: patient blood samples and healthy donor buffy coats. Ficoll-Hypaque gradient centrifugation was used to isolate peripheral blood mononuclear cells. For the healthy controls, CD4+ cells were obtained from buffy coats by magnetic purification. Genomic DNA was extracted using the Gentra Puregene Cell and Tissue kit, and a Qubit 2.0 fluorometer was used to quantify it. What the work shows at the level of the full study, not this receptor alone: Enrichment of TRBV06-family usage was observed among the top patient clones (8/27) relative to healthy controls (2/35). The data were not HLA-matched, and the relatively small sample size could explain the higher clonality seen in CD4+ compared with CD8+ T-LGLL. Compared with healthy CD4+ repertoires, CD4-sorted patient repertoires appeared more clonal, and this difference remained even after the putative leukemic clones were removed. Each patient's main leukemic clonotypes were private, but less than 30% of these clonotypes showed up at low frequency in the non-leukemic repertoires of other patients.

The immunoSEQ assay at survey resolution was applied to genomic DNA for sequencing of TCRbeta rearrangements. The original pipeline was this. In the TCR sequencing data, the lowest productive clonotype frequency that could be detected was 2.59 x 10-5. Only productive TCRbeta rearrangements, defined as complete and in-frame sequences, were included in the analyses. Clonality for each sample was calculated as Simpson clonality in the immunoSEQ Analyzer version 3.0. Clones were binned by frequency as very rare, small, medium, large (1-20%) or hyperexpanded (>20%). Generation probabilities were estimated with OLGA 1.2.3, V-gene circos plots were made with VDJtools, specificities were looked up in VDJdb, and CDR3 motifs were identified with GLIPH. Here the immuneACCESS table is served through TCRdb, limited to in-frame sequences with V and J called. Missing clones are a known gap in these copies; in checked studies unresolved V genes cover under half, and the rest lacks a known reason. V and J calls and clone size are those listed in that table; D and trimming were worked out from the DNA. Recorded for this sample are approximately 39,000 clones; 65% to 90% of them occurred a single time. The ten largest clones take up roughly 1.3% of the sample.

Material for sequencing was CD4+ T cells from blood buffy coats. The sequence came from a human donor in good health. In this chain, TRBV19 is recombined with TRBJ2-5, and TRBD1 may be the D gene, going by 5 matching bases. The CDR3 in this case is CASSKGDQETQYF. The nucleotides read TGTGCCAGTAGTAAAGGGGACCAAGAGACCCAGTACTTC.